This TCR beta chain was captured in a study of cytomegalovirus exposure and HLA in healthy donors. Trimming removed 5 bases from V and 0 bases from J, with 11 bases in between. Germline V gene sequence: CDR1 SGHTA, CDR2 FQGTGA. The CDR3 has 15 amino acids. This clone has just one count. This PCR relied on a set of 60 Vbeta primers and 13 Jbeta primers. The data were produced by immunoSEQ multiplex PCR, yet TCRdb's version contains in-frame clones alone and is incomplete. Of about 190,000 clones in the sample, 75% to 90% were seen once. This clonotype was obtained from a woman in her 30s in good health and CMV-seronegative. The sample taken for sequencing was PBMCs. V usage is TRBV7-3 and J usage is TRBJ2-1; the D is unclear. CDR3 DNA sequence: TGTGCCAGCAGCACCAATCCGAGCTCCTACAATGAGCAGTTCTTC. This gives the protein CASSTNPSSYNEQFF.